The text below deals with one T cell receptor beta chain. Its cognate antigen is unknown. The CDR3 loop spans 12 amino acids. Trimming took off 6 bases at V and 5 bases at J, with 11 bases between the two ends. CDR1 MNHNY and CDR2 SVGAGI come from the germline V gene (reference sequence). This entry belongs to a study of shared clonotypes between healthy human individuals. The wider study: In total, the donors were a couple of women and a few men aged 18 to 49.

Using immunoSEQ multiplex PCR, the repertoire was profiled, and TCRdb retains in-frame clones only, with some absent. This sample has approximately 720,000 clones, with less than 80% found just once. Study observations and caveats: Some clonotypes were shared by all four sorted-subset donors, while others were not shared. The non-shared ones had lower generation probabilities than the shared ones. Sampling included only blood; tissue repertoires likely differ. Genetic and exposure-history diversity was limited by the few donors.

This receptor was obtained from a woman aged 25 to 39 in good health. Sequences were obtained from memory CD4+ T cells sorted from blood. Stated subset: CD45RA-negative fraction. The J gene is TRBJ2-7, the V gene TRBV6-6, with D possibly matching TRBD1 (5 bases). CDR3 nucleotide sequence: TGTGCCAGCAGAAGGGGCGGTGACGAGCAGTACTTC. This gives the protein CASRRGGDEQYF.